These 29 T cell receptor beta chains share one sample of origin, sequenced in a study of breast tumors, draining lymph nodes, adjacent tissues. TCRdb ran MiXCR on the multiplex PCR reads and lists one entry per CDR3 protein. The table has under 150,000 distinct CDR3 sequences, approximately 21% seen once. Axillary draining lymph nodes of breast cancer patients supplied the node samples. Input material: axillary lymph node tissue. These receptors originate from a female donor with breast cancer. Some clones in this sample may be carry-over from other donors' samples.

This clonotype was seen at least ten times. The V and J genes are TRBV5-1 and TRBJ2-1; D gene unclear. V lost 0 bases and J lost 0, with 7 bases in between. Germline CDR1 is SGHRS and CDR2 is YFSETQ. This CDR3 region has 15 residues. In DNA form, the CDR3 reads TGCGCCAGCAGCTTGGGACGGAGCTCCTACAATGAGCAGTTCTTC. Encoded protein: CASSLGRSSYNEQFF.

This clonotype occurred many times. The V call is TRBV7-8, the J call TRBJ2-3; a possible D gene is TRBD2 (5 bases). The CDR3 consists of 15 residues. V gave up 1 base and J gave up 4 bases, with 12 bases separating them. Germline CDR1 and CDR2: SGHVS and FQNEAQ. CDR3 residues: CASSLVPGSPDTQYF. DNA for the CDR3: TGTGCCAGCAGCTTAGTTCCGGGATCCCCAGATACGCAGTATTTT.

Comments on this clonotype: A much bigger clone sits one base away, suggesting this may be a read error. This rearrangement joins TRBV10-1 to TRBJ2-1; TRBD1 matches 9 bases. The V and J ends lost 3 bases and 13 bases, in that order; junction bases with no gene match: 7. This CDR3 is 13 amino acids long. Germline loops: CDR1 WNHNN, CDR2 SYGVQD (reference sequence). The CDR3 region is CASSEWTGADQFF. CDR3 sequence (DNA): TGCGCCAGCAGTGAATGGACAGGGGCTGACCAGTTCTTC.

This clonotype showed up many times. The gene calls are TRBV4-2 and TRBJ1-2; 7 nucleotides line up with TRBD1. Germline loops: CDR1 LGHNA, CDR2 YNFKEQ. The J segment lost 2 bases and the V segment lost 4 bases, leaving 4 bases of the junction unmatched. This CDR3 contains 14 residues. The CDR3, as DNA: TGTGCCAGCAGCCGGGGGGACAGAAACTATGGCTACACCTTC. Encoded protein: CASSRGDRNYGYTF.

The rearrangement links TRBV20-1 to TRBJ2-2; TRBD2 is a possible D gene (5 bases). Trimming left V 1 base short and J 4 bases short, with 22 bases between. CDR1 is DFQATT, CDR2 SNEGSKA, per germline (reference sequence). CDR3 length: 18 amino acids. The CDR3 sequence is CSARGEGLSLGLTGELFF. The CDR3 DNA is TGCAGTGCTAGAGGGGAAGGACTGAGCCTCGGACTCACCGGGGAGCTGTTTTTT.

This clonotype showed up just a few times. CDR3 sequence (DNA): TGTGCCAGCAGCCGCTCTAGCGGACTCTCCTACGAGCAGTACTTC. Translation gives CASSRSSGLSYEQYF. The rearrangement joins TRBV14 to TRBJ2-7; 7 bases are a match to TRBD2. With 4 bases clipped from V and 0 bases from J, the junction kept 6 bases outside the gene matches. The CDR3 covers 15 residues. From germline, CDR1 is SGHDN and CDR2 FVKESK.

This clonotype was observed at least ten times. This chain links TRBV20-1 with TRBJ2-1; TRBD2 matches at 13 bases. V dropped 6 bases and J dropped 6; count of bases not matched to a gene: 8. CDR1 DFQATT and CDR2 SNEGSKA come from the germline V gene (reference sequence). This CDR3 spans 15 amino acids. CDR3 DNA sequence: TGCAGTGCACAGACCGGGACTAGCGGGATCAATGAGCAGTTCTTC. Translation gives CSAQTGTSGINEQFF.

This clonotype appeared a few times. This chain links TRBV29-1 with TRBJ2-2; the match to TRBD2 covers 8 bases. Germline CDR1 is SQVTM and CDR2 is ANQGSEA. The CDR3 totals 12 residues. The J segment lost 5 bases and the V segment lost 7 bases, leaving 3 bases of the junction unmatched. The CDR3 DNA is TGCAGCGCTAGCGGGCCGACCGGGGAGCTGTTTTTT. Protein product: CSASGPTGELFF.

This rearrangement joins TRBV27 to TRBJ2-1; TRBD2 matches 10 bases. In germline, CDR1 is MNHEY, CDR2 SMNVEV (reference sequence). The CDR3 spans 21 residues. V gave up 5 bases and J gave up 4 bases; unmatched junction bases: 23. CDR3 region: CASSPRIPELAGGTQYNEQFF. CDR3 bases: TGTGCCAGCAGTCCACGCATCCCAGAGTTAGCGGGAGGTACCCAATACAATGAGCAGTTCTTC.

About this clonotype: Being one base from a much bigger clone, this may be a read error. This rearrangement joins TRBV7-2 to TRBJ2-1, with 7 bases aligning to TRBD2. This CDR3 has 15 residues. CDR1 and CDR2 from the germline V gene are SGHTA and FQGNSA. DNA for the CDR3: TGTGCCAGCAGCTTTGTTAGCGGGCCCTACAATAAGCAGTTCTTC. This encodes CASSFVSGPYNKQFF.

A word on this clonotype: This may come from a read error, since a much larger clone is one base off. The rearrangement joins TRBV18 to TRBJ2-2; the match to TRBD1 covers 10 bases. Germline V lookup: CDR1 KGHSH, CDR2 LQKENI. The CDR3 loop spans 16 amino acids. Unmatched junction bases numbered 12, after V lost 5 bases and J lost 9 bases. The CDR3 loop reads CASSATTGGVARELFF. Here the CDR3 DNA reads TGTGCCAGCTCAGCGACGACAGGGGGCGTCGCCCGGGAGCTGTTTTTT.

At least ten counts were recorded for this clonotype. The chain couples TRBV7-9 to TRBJ1-2; D gene ambiguous. Between the trimmed V and J ends, which lost 4 bases and 5 bases, there was a span of 14 bases. Germline V lookup: CDR1 SEHNR, CDR2 FQNEAQ (reference sequence). The CDR3 consists of 14 residues. This CDR3 reads CASSWAGFGYGYTF. CDR3 sequence (DNA): TGTGCCAGCAGCTGGGCGGGTTTCGGGTATGGCTACACCTTC. The full variable domain, completed using reference TRBV7-9 and TRBJ1-2, is DTGVSQNPRHKITKRGQNVTFRCDPISEHNRLYWYRQTLGQGPEFLTYFQNEAQLEKSRLLSDRFSAERPKGSFSTLEIQRTEQGDSAMYLCASSWAGFGYGYTFGSGTRLTVV.

Concerning this clonotype: Since a much larger clone is just one base distant, this may be a read error. The rearrangement uses TRBV25-1 and TRBJ2-3; D possibly corresponds to TRBD1 (6 bases). This CDR3 spans 15 amino acids. With 5 bases removed from V and 1 base from J, the gap between germline ends came to 13 bases. Germline lookup yields CDR1 MGHDK and CDR2 SYGVNS. The CDR3 loop is CASSKGGLGTDTQYF. CDR3 in DNA: TGTGCCAGCAGTAAAGGGGGTTTAGGCACAGATACGCAGTATTTT.

This clonotype was counted at least ten times. The chain has TRBV5-6 and TRBJ2-1; 8 bases map to TRBD1. Trimming cost V 7 bases and J 7 bases; bases outside gene matches: 13. This CDR3 has 15 residues. CDR1 is SGHDT and CDR2 is YYEEEE in the germline V gene. DNA for the CDR3: TGTGCCAGCCTTTACAGGGGGACATTGAGGAATGAGCAGTTCTTC. This gives the protein CASLYRGTLRNEQFF.

This clonotype was seen repeatedly, ten times or more. The rearrangement joins TRBV6-4 to TRBJ2-1; TRBD1 matches 9 bases. V was clipped by 0 bases and J by 9 bases; unmatched bases: 3. This CDR3 is 14 amino acids long. Germline V gives CDR1 MRHNA, CDR2 SNTAGT. This CDR3 reads CASSDSTGGREQFF. The CDR3 DNA is TGTGCCAGCAGTGACTCAACAGGGGGCCGTGAGCAGTTCTTC.

This clonotype was recorded at least ten times. This chain links TRBV18 with TRBJ2-2; TRBD2 matches 11 bases. The CDR3 has 14 residues. Germline CDR1 is KGHSH and CDR2 is LQKENI. V shed 6 bases, J shed 6 bases, and the junction held 3 bases outside the gene matches. Here the CDR3 reads CASSTSGSAGELFF. As DNA, the CDR3 is TGTGCCAGCTCCACTAGCGGGAGTGCCGGGGAGCTGTTTTTT.

This clonotype was detected ten times or more. This rearrangement joins TRBV27 to TRBJ2-7; TRBD2 matches 10 bases. The V segment lost 5 bases and the J segment 2 bases; nucleotides outside the gene matches: 15. CDR1 is MNHEY, CDR2 SMNVEV, per germline (reference sequence). The length of the CDR3 is 18 residues. The CDR3 region is CASSRGSRAGGPPYEQYF. The DNA for the CDR3 is TGTGCCAGCAGTCGGGGCAGCCGAGCGGGAGGGCCCCCCTACGAGCAGTACTTC.

V is TRBV25-1 and J is TRBJ2-2; D gene uncertain. This CDR3 has 15 residues. V dropped 2 bases and J dropped 4 bases, with 11 bases sitting between them. Germline V gives CDR1 MGHDK, CDR2 SYGVNS. The CDR3 DNA reads as TGTGCCAGCAGTGAACTAAATGTGCGCACCGGGGAGCTGTTTTTT. Residues: CASSELNVRTGELFF.

Concerning this clonotype: A read error may be the cause here, since a much bigger clone is one base away. This chain connects TRBV13 to TRBJ1-2; D is uncertain. The CDR3 spans 13 residues. Trimming pared 5 bases from V and 5 bases from J, leaving 12 bases between. Per the germline V gene, CDR1 is PRHDT and CDR2 is FYEKMQ (reference sequence). The CDR3 DNA reads TGTGCCAGCAGCCGTGGTCCGGAATATGGCTACACCTTC. Translating it yields CASSRGPEYGYTF.

This clonotype was seen at least ten times. J is TRBJ2-7 and V is TRBV5-5; D may be TRBD1 or TRBD2 (5 bases each). V was clipped by 3 bases and J by 0 bases, with 16 bases between them. The CDR3 length is 16 residues. Germline CDR1 SGHKS, CDR2 YYEKEE (reference sequence). In DNA, the CDR3 is TGTGCCAGCAGCTCTTCCCCGGGACCGAGCTCCTACGAGCAGTACTTC. It codes for CASSSSPGPSSYEQYF.

A remark on this clonotype: An end of the junction does not agree with germline; a read error may underlie this. The gene calls are TRBV15 and TRBJ2-3, with D possibly matching TRBD2 (5 bases). Looked up from germline, CDR1 is LNHNV and CDR2 is YYDKDF (reference sequence). The CDR3 has 17 amino acids. This CDR3 is CATSRVEGSGVTDTRYF. CDR3 coding DNA: TGTGCCACCAGCAGAGTAGAGGGCTCCGGGGTCACAGATACGCGGTATTTT.

At least ten counts were recorded for this clonotype. V gene TRBV11-2 combines with J gene TRBJ2-1; no definite D call. CDR3 length equals 12 residues. V lost 1 base to trimming and J lost 9 bases, with 7 bases between them. The germline CDR1 and CDR2 sequences are SGHAT and FQNNGV. The CDR3: CASSLAGAEQFF. The CDR3 DNA follows: TGTGCCAGCAGCTTAGCTGGTGCTGAGCAGTTCTTC.

This clonotype was observed at least ten times. The chain links TRBV5-5 to TRBJ1-2, with D unresolved. Looked up from germline, CDR1 is SGHKS and CDR2 is YYEKEE (reference sequence). The germline V and J ends were trimmed by 4 bases and 8 bases, with 12 bases remaining between them. CDR3 size: 12 residues. CDR3 in amino acids: CASSEQLSGYTF. CDR3 DNA: TGTGCCAGCAGCGAACAGCTTTCGGGCTACACCTTC.

This clonotype occurred many times. The chain recombines TRBV6-6 with TRBJ2-4; TRBD1 aligns across 10 bases. This CDR3 spans 15 amino acids. V lost 2 bases, J lost 6 bases, and 4 bases stayed unmatched. The germline gives CDR1 MNHNY, CDR2 SVGAGI (reference sequence). DNA for the CDR3: TGTGCCAGCAGTTACGGGACAGGGGTCGGAAACATTCAGTACTTC. It encodes CASSYGTGVGNIQYF.

This clonotype was detected many times. The chain uses TRBV27 and TRBJ1-6, with 11 bases aligning to TRBD1. V shed 5 bases and J 14 bases; nucleotides not matched to a gene: 11. The V gene's germline CDR1 is MNHEY and CDR2 SMNVEV (reference sequence). The CDR3 contains 15 residues. CDR3: CASSPDRGLLRALHF. In DNA, the CDR3 is TGTGCCAGCAGTCCGGACAGGGGGCTTTTAAGAGCCCTCCACTTT.

This clonotype was seen once. The rearrangement uses TRBV5-8 and TRBJ1-2; maybe TRBD1 (6 bases). This CDR3 spans 14 amino acids. CDR1 is SGHTS, CDR2 YDEGEE, per germline. V lost 4 bases to trimming and J lost 4 bases, with 14 bases between them. The CDR3 reads CASSLSGAAYGYTF. The DNA for the CDR3 is TGTGCCAGCAGCCTCTCGGGGGCAGCCTATGGCTACACCTTC. Combining the CDR3 with reference TRBV5-8 and TRBJ1-2 gives the whole variable domain EAGVTQSPTHLIKTRGQQATLRCSPISGHTSVYWYQQALGLGLQFLLWYDEGEERNRGNFPPRFSGRQFPNYSSELNVNALELEDSALYLCASSLSGAAYGYTFGSGTRLTVV.

This clonotype was seen more than once but under ten times. This rearrangement joins TRBV27 to TRBJ2-1; 8 bases map to TRBD1. The length of the CDR3 is 13 residues. With 10 bases clipped from V and 3 bases from J, the junction kept 5 bases outside the gene matches. Germline CDR1 reads MNHEY; CDR2 reads SMNVEV (reference sequence). CDR3 bases: TGTGCCACCCGGACAGGGAGCTACAATGAGCAGTTCTTC. Protein product: CATRTGSYNEQFF.

About this clonotype: Likely a read error: the CDR3 ends without its conserved phenylalanine or tryptophan. The chain links TRBV19 to TRBJ1-5; D call uncertain. This CDR3 is 16 amino acids long. The germline gives CDR1 LNHDA, CDR2 SQIVND (reference sequence). V was clipped by 1 base and J by 0 bases, with 10 bases between them. The CDR3 loop reads CASSIVSTSSNQPQHL. The CDR3 nucleotides are TGTGCCAGTAGTATAGTTTCCACGTCTAGCAATCAGCCCCAGCATCTT.

This clonotype came up many times. J is TRBJ2-1 and V is TRBV9; tentatively, D is TRBD1 or TRBD2 (5 bases each). This CDR3 is 20 amino acids long. V was shortened by 0 bases and J by 0 bases, with 22 bases between the two germline ends. Germline loops: CDR1 SGDLS, CDR2 YYNGEE. The DNA for the CDR3 is TGTGCCAGCAGCGTAGGTCCGGGGCACACCAATTCCCGCTCCTACAATGAGCAGTTCTTC. Translation: CASSVGPGHTNSRSYNEQFF. Variable domain in full (rest from reference TRBV9 and TRBJ2-1): DSGVTQTPKHLITATGQRVTLRCSPRSGDLSVYWYQQSLDQGLQFLIQYYNGEERAKGNILERFSAQQFPDLHSELNLSSLELGDSALYFCASSVGPGHTNSRSYNEQFFGPGTRLTVL.